This T cell receptor (beta chain) came from a study of shared clonotypes between healthy human individuals. Findings and caveats of the study: Blood was the only sampled material, and tissue repertoires likely differ. Memory subsets had estimated richness that was generally smaller than that of naive subsets. Non-shared clonotypes were found to have lower generation probabilities than the clonotypes that were shared by all four of the sorted-subset donors. Across a handful of donors, naive CD4 shared 5% to 6.5%, naive CD8 approximately 3.5%, memory CD4 over 2%, memory CD8 under 0.5%.

About this clone itself: What it binds is unknown.

From germline, CDR1 is MNHEY and CDR2 SMNVEV (reference sequence). There are 14 residues in the CDR3. Trimming removed 6 bases at V and 5 bases at J, with 14 bases between. CD45RO-negative cells were positively selected for CCR7, leaving out terminally differentiated effector memory CD45RA+ cells. Clones were sequenced by immunoSEQ multiplex PCR, and TCRdb holds only the in-frame ones, with some missing. The sample yields approximately 1.9 million clones, around 93% seen once. This sequence originates from a man between 18 and 35 years old in good health. Some clones in this sample may be carry-over from other donors' samples. This chain uses TRBV27 with TRBJ2-1; D ambiguous. The specimen sequenced was naive CD8+ T cells from PBMCs. In nucleotides, the CDR3 is TGTGCCAGCAGCCCCCTAGGCGGAAACAATGAGCAGTTCTTC. Protein: CASSPLGGNNEQFF.